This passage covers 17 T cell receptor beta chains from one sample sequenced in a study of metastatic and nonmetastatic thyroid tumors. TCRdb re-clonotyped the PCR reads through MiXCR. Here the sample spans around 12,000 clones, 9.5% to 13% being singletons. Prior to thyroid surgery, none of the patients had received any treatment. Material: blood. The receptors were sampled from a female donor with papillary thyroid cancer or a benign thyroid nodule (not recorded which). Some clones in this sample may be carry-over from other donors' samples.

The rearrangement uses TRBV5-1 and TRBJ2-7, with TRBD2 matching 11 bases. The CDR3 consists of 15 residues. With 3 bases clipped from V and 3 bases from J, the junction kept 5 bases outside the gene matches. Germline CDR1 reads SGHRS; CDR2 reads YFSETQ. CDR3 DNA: TGCGCCAGCAGCTCACTAGCGGGAGTGGACTACGAGCAGTACTTC. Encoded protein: CASSSLAGVDYEQYF.

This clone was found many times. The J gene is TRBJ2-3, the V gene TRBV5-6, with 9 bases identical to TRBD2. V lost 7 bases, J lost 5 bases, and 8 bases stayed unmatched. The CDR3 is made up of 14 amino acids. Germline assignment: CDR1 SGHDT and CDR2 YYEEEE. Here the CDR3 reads CASRSGGPGDTQYF. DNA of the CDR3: TGTGCCAGCCGGAGCGGGGGGCCTGGAGATACGCAGTATTTT.

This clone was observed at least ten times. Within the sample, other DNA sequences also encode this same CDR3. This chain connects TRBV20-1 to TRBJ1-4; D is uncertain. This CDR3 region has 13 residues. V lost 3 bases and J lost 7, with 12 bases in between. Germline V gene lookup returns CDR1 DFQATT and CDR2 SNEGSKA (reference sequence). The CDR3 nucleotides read TGCAGTGCTAGTTTCGGGATCGGTGAAAAACTGTTTTTT. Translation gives CSASFGIGEKLFF.

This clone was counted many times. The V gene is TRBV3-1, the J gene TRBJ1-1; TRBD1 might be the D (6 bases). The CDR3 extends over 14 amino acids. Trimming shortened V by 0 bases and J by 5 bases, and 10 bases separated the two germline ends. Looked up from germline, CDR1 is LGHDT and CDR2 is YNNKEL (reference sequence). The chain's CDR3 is CASSQEWRGTEAFF. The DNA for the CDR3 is TGTGCCAGCAGCCAAGAATGGAGGGGGACTGAAGCTTTCTTT.

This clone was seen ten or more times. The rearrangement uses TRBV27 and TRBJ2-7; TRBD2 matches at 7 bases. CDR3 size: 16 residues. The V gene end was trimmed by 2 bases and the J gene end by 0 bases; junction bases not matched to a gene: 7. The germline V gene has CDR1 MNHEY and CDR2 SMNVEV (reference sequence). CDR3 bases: TGTGCCAGCAGTTTAACCGGGCGGGGGAGCTCCTACGAGCAGTACTTC. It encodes CASSLTGRGSSYEQYF.

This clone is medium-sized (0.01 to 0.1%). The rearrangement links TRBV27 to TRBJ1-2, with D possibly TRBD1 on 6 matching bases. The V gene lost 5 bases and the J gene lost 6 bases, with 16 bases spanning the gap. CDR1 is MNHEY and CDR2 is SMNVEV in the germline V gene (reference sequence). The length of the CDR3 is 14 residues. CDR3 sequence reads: CASSPGGAGDGYTF. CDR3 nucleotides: TGTGCCAGCAGTCCGGGGGGCGCAGGTGATGGCTACACCTTC.

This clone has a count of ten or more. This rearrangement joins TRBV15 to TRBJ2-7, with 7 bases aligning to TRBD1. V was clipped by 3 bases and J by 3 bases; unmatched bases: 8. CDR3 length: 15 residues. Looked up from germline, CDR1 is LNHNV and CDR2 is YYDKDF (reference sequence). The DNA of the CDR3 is TGTGCCACCAGCAGCGAGACAGGGTTGGGCTACGAGCAGTACTTC. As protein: CATSSETGLGYEQYF.

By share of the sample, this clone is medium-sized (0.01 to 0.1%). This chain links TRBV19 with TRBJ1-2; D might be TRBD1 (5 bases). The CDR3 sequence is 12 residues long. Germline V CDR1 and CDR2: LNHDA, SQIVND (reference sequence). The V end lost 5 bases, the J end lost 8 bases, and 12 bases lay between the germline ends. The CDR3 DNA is TGTGCCAGTAGTTCGGGACGGGGAGGCTACACCTTC. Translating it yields CASSSGRGGYTF.

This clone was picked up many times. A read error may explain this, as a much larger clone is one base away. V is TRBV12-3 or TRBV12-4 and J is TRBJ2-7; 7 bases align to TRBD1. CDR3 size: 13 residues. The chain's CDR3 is CASSLQGQGERYF. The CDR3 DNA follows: TGTGCCAGCAGTCTACAGGGGCAGGGGGAGCGGTACTTC.

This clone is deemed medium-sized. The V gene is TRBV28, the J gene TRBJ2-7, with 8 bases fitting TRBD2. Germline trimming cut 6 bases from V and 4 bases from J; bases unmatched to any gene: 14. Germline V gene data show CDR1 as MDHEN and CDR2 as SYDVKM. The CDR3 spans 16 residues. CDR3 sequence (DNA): TGTGCCAGCAGCCGAGTCCACGGGGGGGCCCGTTACGAGCAGTACTTC. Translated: CASSRVHGGARYEQYF.

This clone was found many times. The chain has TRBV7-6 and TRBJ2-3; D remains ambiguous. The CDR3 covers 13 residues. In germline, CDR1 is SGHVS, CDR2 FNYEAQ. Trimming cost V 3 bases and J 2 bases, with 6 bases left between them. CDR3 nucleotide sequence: TGTGCCAGCAGCTTCCTCCTCACAGATACGCAGTATTTT. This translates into CASSFLLTDTQYF.

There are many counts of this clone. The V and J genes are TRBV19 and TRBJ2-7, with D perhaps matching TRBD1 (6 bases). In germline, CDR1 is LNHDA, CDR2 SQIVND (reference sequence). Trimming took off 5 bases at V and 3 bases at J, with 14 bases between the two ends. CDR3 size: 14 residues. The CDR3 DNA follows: TGTGCCAGTAGTCGTCAGCCGGACAGCTACGAGCAGTACTTC. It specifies CASSRQPDSYEQYF. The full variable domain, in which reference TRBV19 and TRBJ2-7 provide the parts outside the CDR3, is DGGITQSPKYLFRKEGQNVTLSCEQNLNHDAMYWYRQDPGQGLRLIYYSQIVNDFQKGDIAEGYSVSREKKESFPLTVTSAQKNPTAFYLCASSRQPDSYEQYFGPGTRLTVT.

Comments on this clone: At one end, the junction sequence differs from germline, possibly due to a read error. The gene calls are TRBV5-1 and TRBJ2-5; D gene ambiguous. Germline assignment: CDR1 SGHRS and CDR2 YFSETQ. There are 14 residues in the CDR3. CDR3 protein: CASSLDKPADTHYF. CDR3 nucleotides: TGCGCCAGCAGCTTGGACAAGCCGGCGGATACCCATTACTTC.

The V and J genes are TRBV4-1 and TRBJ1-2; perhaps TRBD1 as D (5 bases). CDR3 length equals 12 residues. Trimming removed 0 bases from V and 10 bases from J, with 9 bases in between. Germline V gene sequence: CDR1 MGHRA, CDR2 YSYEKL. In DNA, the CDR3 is TGCGCCAGCAGCCAAGATGCCAGGGTCTACACCTTC. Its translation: CASSQDARVYTF.

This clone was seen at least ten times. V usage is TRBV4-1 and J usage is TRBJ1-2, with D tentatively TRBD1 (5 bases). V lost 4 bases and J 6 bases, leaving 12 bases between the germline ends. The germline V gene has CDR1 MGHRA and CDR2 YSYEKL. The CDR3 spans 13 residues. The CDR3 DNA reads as TGCGCCAGCAGCCGTGTGGGGCGGGATGGCTACACCTTC. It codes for CASSRVGRDGYTF.

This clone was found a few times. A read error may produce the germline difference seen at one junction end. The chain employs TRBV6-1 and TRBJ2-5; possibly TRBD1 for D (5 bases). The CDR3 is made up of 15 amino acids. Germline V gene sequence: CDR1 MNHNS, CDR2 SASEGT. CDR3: CGSSPVAGLLGTQYF. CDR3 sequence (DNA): TGTGGCAGCAGTCCGGTGGCAGGGTTGTTGGGGACCCAGTACTTC.

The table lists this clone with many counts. The CDR3 DNA follows: TGTGCCAGCAGTTACCCGACAGCTGGGACGACTAATGAAAAACTGTTTTTT. It codes for CASSYPTAGTTNEKLFF. The rearrangement links TRBV6-2 or TRBV6-3 to TRBJ1-4; tentatively, D is TRBD1 (5 bases). The CDR3 length is 17 residues. Trimming shortened V by 2 bases and J by 2 bases, and 15 bases separated the two germline ends. Germline V CDR1 and CDR2: MNHEY, SVGEGT.